This T cell receptor (beta chain) was identified in a study of cytotoxic CD8 clonotypes in ibrutinib-treated CLL. Overall study context: The cohort had over ten relapsed/refractory and roughly 15 treatment-naive patients, around 18 IGHV unmutated.

Library input was 1.5 to 2 micrograms of DNA from cryopreserved PBMCs. V was clipped by 3 bases and J by 0 bases, with 8 bases between them. CDR1 and CDR2 from the germline V gene are SGHNT and YENEEA. The CDR3 has 14 amino acids. Repertoires were generated with immunoSEQ multiplex PCR, while TCRdb's copy carries only in-frame clones and drops some. The sample has 150,000 to 200,000 clones; more than 70% are singletons. Points from the study as a whole: Shared public clonotypes were rare, and on treatment they either got smaller or stayed the same.

As to this clone: Its specificity is unknown.

The clonotype originates from a human donor with chronic lymphocytic leukemia. V and J are TRBV11-3 and TRBJ1-1, with D unclear. Sequencing used PBMCs, obtained at disease progression, from a patient treated with ibrutinib. CDR3 nucleotides: TGTGCCAGCAGCTTCCTCGGGCTGAACACTGAAGCTTTCTTT. It translates to CASSFLGLNTEAFF.